These 15 T cell receptor beta chains were sequenced from one sample in a study of T cell responses to AZD1222 COVID-19 vaccine. TCRdb's copy holds only in-frame clones and misses some; the assay was immunoSEQ multiplex PCR. The sample contains approximately 140,000 clones, 92% of which appear only once. The source material was peripheral blood, sampled 28 days after the second AZD1222 dose. The receptors originated from an adult who received the AZD1222 COVID-19 vaccine.

This clone turned up a few times. This rearrangement joins TRBV6-2 or TRBV6-3 to TRBJ2-5; TRBD2 aligns across 10 bases. The V segment lost 5 bases and the J segment 8 bases; nucleotides outside the gene matches: 14. The germline V gene encodes CDR1 MNHEY and CDR2 SVGEGT. CDR3 size: 16 residues. The CDR3 DNA reads TGTGCCAGCAGTCACCCATTCGGACTAGCGGATCCCACCCAGTACTTC. Its protein is CASSHPFGLADPTQYF.

V gene TRBV5-1 combines with J gene TRBJ2-7; D may be TRBD2 (5 bases). V was trimmed by 0 bases and J by 5 bases, leaving 12 bases between them. Germline V gene sequence: CDR1 SGHRS, CDR2 YFSETQ. The CDR3 is 14 amino acids. CDR3 sequence (DNA): TGCGCCAGCAGCTTGGACGCGGGTGGCGACGAGCAGTACTTC. As protein: CASSLDAGGDEQYF. Combining the CDR3 with reference TRBV5-1 and TRBJ2-7 gives the whole variable domain KAGVTQTPRYLIKTRGQQVTLSCSPISGHRSVSWYQQTPGQGLQFLFEYFSETQRNKGNFPGRFSGRQFSNSRSEMNVSTLELGDSALYLCASSLDAGGDEQYFGPGTRLTVT.

This clone has a single count. The rearrangement uses TRBV29-1 and TRBJ2-1; tentative D call: TRBD2 (6 bases). Looked up from germline, CDR1 is SQVTM and CDR2 is ANQGSEA. CDR3 length: 11 residues. V lost 6 bases and J lost 13, with 16 bases in between. CDR3 sequence: CSVLGWRGQFF. The CDR3 DNA sequence: TGCAGCGTCCTCGGCTGGCGGGGACAGTTCTTC.

V and J are TRBV5-1 and TRBJ1-1, with no clear D. V dropped 1 base and J dropped 7 bases, with 8 bases sitting between them. Germline values: CDR1 SGHRS, CDR2 YFSETQ. This CDR3 comprises 12 residues. CDR3 coding DNA: TGCGCCAGCAGCTTGACACTAGATGAAGCTTTCTTT. It translates to CASSLTLDEAFF.

The rearrangement joins TRBV6-2 or TRBV6-3 to TRBJ2-7; D is unresolved. Trimming removed 5 bases at V and 7 bases at J, with 12 bases between. Germline CDR1 and CDR2: MNHEY and SVGEGT. The CDR3 contains 12 residues. The CDR3: CASSGPYGEQYF. CDR3 sequence (DNA): TGTGCCAGCAGTGGTCCCTACGGGGAGCAGTACTTC.

The V call is TRBV9, the J call TRBJ2-7; 7 bases align to TRBD1. CDR3 length: 15 amino acids. Germline assignment: CDR1 SGDLS and CDR2 YYNGEE. V dropped 0 bases and J dropped 0; count of bases not matched to a gene: 3. The CDR3 nucleotides are TGTGCCAGCAGCGTAGGAGGGACAGCCTCCTACGAGCAGTACTTC. This sequence encodes CASSVGGTASYEQYF.

The table lists this clone with a count of one. V is TRBV18 and J is TRBJ1-2; D unresolved. CDR3 size: 16 residues. Trimming took 1 base from V and 2 from J, leaving 14 bases between them. Germline CDR1 reads KGHSH; CDR2 reads LQKENI. The CDR3 nucleotides are TGTGCCAGCTCACCACTTTACGGTAGAATGAACTATGGCTACACCTTC. Its protein product is CASSPLYGRMNYGYTF.

The chain employs TRBV27 and TRBJ2-1; D gene unclear. Germline CDR1 is MNHEY and CDR2 is SMNVEV (reference sequence). This CDR3 contains 12 residues. Trimming removed 2 bases at V and 8 bases at J, with 7 bases between. The CDR3 DNA reads as TGTGCCAGCAGTTTAGGGAATTATGAGCAGTTCTTC. As protein: CASSLGNYEQFF.

The chain couples TRBV29-1 to TRBJ1-2, with a weak D call TRBD1 (6 bases). The V and J ends lost 5 bases and 0 bases respectively, with 19 bases between them. The length of the CDR3 is 16 residues. The V gene's germline CDR1 is SQVTM and CDR2 ANQGSEA. The CDR3 is CSVRDNTRGANYGYTF. CDR3 bases: TGCAGCGTTCGGGACAACACTCGAGGGGCTAACTATGGCTACACCTTC.

This clone is a singleton in its sample. The V call is TRBV7-8, the J call TRBJ1-1; D not certain. The CDR3 contains 15 residues. Germline assignment: CDR1 SGHVS and CDR2 FQNEAQ. The V gene lost 5 bases and the J gene lost 1 base, with 14 bases spanning the gap. In DNA form, the CDR3 reads TGTGCCAGCAGCAAATTAGTCAGCTCGAACACTGAAGCTTTCTTT. Its translation is CASSKLVSSNTEAFF.

The rearrangement uses TRBV9 and TRBJ2-1; 10 nucleotides align to TRBD2. This CDR3 contains 14 residues. V dropped 4 bases and J dropped 10; count of bases not matched to a gene: 8. The germline V gene has CDR1 SGDLS and CDR2 YYNGEE. The CDR3 region is CASSPLAGAGEQFF. The CDR3 DNA sequence: TGTGCCAGCAGCCCCCTAGCGGGAGCTGGGGAGCAGTTCTTC.

This clone has more than one count but fewer than ten. This chain links TRBV6-5 with TRBJ1-1; weak D call: TRBD1 (5 bases). The V and J ends lost 11 bases and 8 bases respectively, with 24 bases between them. The CDR3 totals 14 residues. Germline CDR1 and CDR2: MNHEY and SVGAGI. As DNA, the CDR3 is TGTGCCGGGGGGAGTGGAGGGGAGATAACGGAAGCTTTCTTT. Its protein product is CAGGSGGEITEAFF.

The chain combines TRBV2 with TRBJ2-7; 8 nucleotides match TRBD2. Germline V CDR1 and CDR2: SNHLY, FYNNEI. The CDR3 sequence is 15 residues long. V was clipped by 6 bases and J by 3 bases; unmatched bases: 10. The CDR3 is CASRAQRELIYEQYF. CDR3 nucleotide sequence: TGTGCCAGCAGGGCACAGCGGGAGTTAATCTACGAGCAGTACTTC.

This clone was detected only once. The CDR3 DNA is TGTGCCAGCAGTCACCCCCGGGACAGCGTAGGGAATCAGCCCCAGCATTTT. This codes for CASSHPRDSVGNQPQHF. This sequence joins TRBV6-6 and TRBJ1-5; TRBD1 aligns across 7 bases. Trimming at V came to 5 bases and at J to 4 bases, leaving 14 bases not matched to a gene. The germline gives CDR1 MNHNY, CDR2 SVGAGI (reference sequence). CDR3 size: 17 residues.

V is TRBV5-5 and J is TRBJ2-1, with 8 bases lining up with TRBD2. Germline V lookup: CDR1 SGHKS, CDR2 YYEKEE (reference sequence). This CDR3 region has 16 residues. Germline trimming cut 4 bases from V and 7 bases from J; bases unmatched to any gene: 13. In DNA form, the CDR3 reads TGTGCCAGCAGCCCGAATTTAGCGGGATGGGGGAATGAGCAGTTCTTC. Translating gives CASSPNLAGWGNEQFF. The whole variable domain, filled in from reference TRBV5-5 and TRBJ2-1, reads DAGVTQSPTHLIKTRGQQVTLRCSPISGHKSVSWYQQVLGQGPQFIFQYYEKEERGRGNFPDRFSARQFPNYSSELNVNALLLGDSALYLCASSPNLAGWGNEQFFGPGTRLTVL.